This TCR beta chain was profiled in a study of T cell responses to AZD1222 COVID-19 vaccine. Study conclusions and caveats: Samples come after the peak T cell response, not at day 14.

CDR3 length: 16 amino acids. V gave up 4 bases and J gave up 4 bases; unmatched junction bases: 12. Germline CDR1 and CDR2: LGHDT and YNNKEL (reference sequence). As concerns this clone: As yet, its antigen is unknown.

Clones were sequenced by immunoSEQ multiplex PCR, and TCRdb holds only the in-frame ones, with some missing. Here the sample spans 94,000 or so clones, around 90% being singletons. This chain uses TRBV3-1 (or the pseudogene TRBV3-2) with TRBJ2-5, with 7 nucleotides matching TRBD2. The receptor comes from an adult in good health. Sequencing used peripheral blood, obtained on day 0 of AZD1222 vaccination. The CDR3 nucleotides read TGTGCCAGCAGCCCCCATCGCCGACTAGCCCGAGAGACCCAGTACTTC. Its translation is CASSPHRRLARETQYF.